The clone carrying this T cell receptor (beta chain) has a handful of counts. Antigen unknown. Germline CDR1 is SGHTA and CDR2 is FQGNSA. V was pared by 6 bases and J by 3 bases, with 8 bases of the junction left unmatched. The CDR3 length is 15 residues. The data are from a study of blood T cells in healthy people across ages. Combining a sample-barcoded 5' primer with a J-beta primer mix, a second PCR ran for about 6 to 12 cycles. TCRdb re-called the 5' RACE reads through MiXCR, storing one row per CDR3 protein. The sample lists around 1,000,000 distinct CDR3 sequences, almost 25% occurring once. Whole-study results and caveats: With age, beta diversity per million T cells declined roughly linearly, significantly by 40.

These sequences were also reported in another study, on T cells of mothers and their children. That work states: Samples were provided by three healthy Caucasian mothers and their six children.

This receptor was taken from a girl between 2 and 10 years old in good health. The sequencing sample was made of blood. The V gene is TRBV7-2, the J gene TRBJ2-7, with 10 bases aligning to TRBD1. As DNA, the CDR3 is TGTGCCAGCAGTCCGGGACAGGGGTTACTCTACGAGCAGTACTTC. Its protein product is CASSPGQGLLYEQYF.